The 23 T cell receptor beta chains below all came from one sample that was sequenced in a study of OX40 agonist ivuxolimab in advanced cancers. Assay: immunoSEQ multiplex PCR; the TCRdb copy retains only in-frame clones and omits some. The sample holds 95,000 to 150,000 clones, 92% seen once. The sequencing here drew on CD4+ or CD8+ T cells sorted from blood, taken in a trial of the OX40 agonist ivuxolimab. The receptor set was obtained from an adult with an advanced solid tumor such as melanoma, head and neck, liver or kidney cancer.

The rearrangement joins TRBV7-2 to TRBJ2-7; D gene unclear. Germline V gene sequence: CDR1 SGHTA, CDR2 FQGNSA. The V gene lost 2 bases and the J gene lost 3 bases, with 8 bases spanning the gap. The CDR3 runs 13 residues. CDR3 coding DNA: TGTGCCAGCAGCTTACAACTCGGCTACGAGCAGTACTTC. It yields the protein CASSLQLGYEQYF.

The genes are TRBV5-4 and TRBJ2-3; TRBD2 matches at 12 bases. Germline CDR1 SGHNT, CDR2 YYREEE (reference sequence). CDR3 length: 16 amino acids. The J segment lost 5 bases and the V segment lost 1 base, leaving 5 bases of the junction unmatched. The CDR3 DNA reads as TGTGCCAGCAGCTTGTGGCTAGCGGGAGGGATAGATACGCAGTATTTT. This codes for CASSLWLAGGIDTQYF.

The chain has TRBV2 and TRBJ2-5; 11 nucleotides match TRBD1. Germline V CDR1 and CDR2: SNHLY, FYNNEI. This CDR3 has 14 amino acids. After removal of 6 bases from V and 2 bases from J, the junction contained 2 bases not matched to a gene. CDR3: CASRRDRGQETQYF. CDR3 sequence (DNA): TGTGCCAGCAGGAGGGACAGGGGGCAAGAGACCCAGTACTTC.

Remarks on this clone: Other DNA sequences in this specimen translate into the identical CDR3. The chain joins TRBV5-1 to TRBJ2-5; D is unresolved. There are 11 residues in the CDR3. V lost 1 base to trimming and J lost 2 bases, with 0 bases between them. CDR1 is SGHRS, CDR2 YFSETQ, per germline. The CDR3 coding sequence is TGCGCCAGCAGCTTGCAAGAGACCCAGTACTTC. As protein: CASSLQETQYF.

Only one count was recorded for this clone. The chain couples TRBV28 to TRBJ1-3; D uncertain. The CDR3 has 14 amino acids. Germline V lookup: CDR1 MDHEN, CDR2 SYDVKM. V was pared by 5 bases and J by 0 bases, with 8 bases between. CDR3 loop: CASSGEGSGNTIYF. The CDR3 DNA follows: TGTGCCAGCAGTGGAGAGGGCTCTGGAAACACCATATATTTT.

The chain joins TRBV7-6 to TRBJ2-7; 7 bases align to TRBD1. The CDR3 covers 12 residues. The germline CDR1 and CDR2 sequences are SGHVS and FNYEAQ. After removal of 6 bases from V and 2 bases from J, the junction contained 1 base not matched to a gene. The CDR3 DNA reads TGTGCCAGCAGTGGACAGGCCTACGAGCAGTACTTC. Residues: CASSGQAYEQYF.

The genes are TRBV15 and TRBJ2-7; 8 bases agree with TRBD1. Germline CDR1 is LNHNV and CDR2 is YYDKDF (reference sequence). The CDR3 is made up of 16 amino acids. V was clipped by 2 bases and J by 3 bases; unmatched bases: 9. In DNA, the CDR3 is TGTGCCACCAGCAGAAACGACAGGGGCCACCGCTACGAGCAGTACTTC. It translates to CATSRNDRGHRYEQYF. The full variable domain, its missing parts supplied by reference TRBV15 and TRBJ2-7, is DAMVIQNPRYQVTQFGKPVTLSCSQTLNHNVMYWYQQKSSQAPKLLFHYYDKDFNNEADTPDNFQSRRPNTSFCFLDIRSPGLGDTAMYLCATSRNDRGHRYEQYFGPGTRLTVT.

This sequence joins TRBV2 and TRBJ2-2; 7 bases map to TRBD1. V dropped 9 bases and J dropped 1; count of bases not matched to a gene: 5. The CDR3 has 14 residues. CDR1 is SNHLY and CDR2 is FYNNEI in the germline V gene. CDR3 nucleotides: TGTGCCAGTCGGACAGGCTTGAACACCGGGGAGCTGTTTTTT. Its protein is CASRTGLNTGELFF.

V and J are TRBV15 and TRBJ1-1, with 7 bases matching TRBD1. The J segment lost 3 bases and the V segment lost 3 bases, leaving 1 base of the junction unmatched. This CDR3 has 13 residues. Germline V lookup: CDR1 LNHNV, CDR2 YYDKDF (reference sequence). The CDR3: CATSRQGDTEAFF. CDR3 DNA: TGTGCCACCAGCAGGCAGGGGGACACTGAAGCTTTCTTT. The full variable domain, rest sourced from reference TRBV15 and TRBJ1-1, is DAMVIQNPRYQVTQFGKPVTLSCSQTLNHNVMYWYQQKSSQAPKLLFHYYDKDFNNEADTPDNFQSRRPNTSFCFLDIRSPGLGDTAMYLCATSRQGDTEAFFGQGTRLTVV.

This chain links TRBV10-2 with TRBJ1-2, with D tentatively TRBD1 (5 bases). Germline assignment: CDR1 WSHSY and CDR2 SAAADI. This CDR3 comprises 14 residues. V lost 4 bases and J 4 bases, leaving 13 bases between the germline ends. CDR3 sequence: CASSGQSVGYGYTF. The DNA for the CDR3 is TGCGCCAGCAGTGGACAGAGCGTCGGCTATGGCTACACCTTC.

V is TRBV5-5 and J is TRBJ1-5; the D is unclear. The CDR3 sequence is 16 residues long. The germline V gene encodes CDR1 SGHKS and CDR2 YYEKEE (reference sequence). Trimming stripped 4 bases from V and 0 bases from J, with 14 bases between. CDR3 sequence: CASSRYTPGSNQPQHF. The CDR3 coding sequence is TGTGCCAGCAGCCGATACACACCAGGTAGCAATCAGCCCCAGCATTTT.

V usage is TRBV11-3 and J usage is TRBJ2-1; 10 nucleotides match TRBD1. V trimming: 3 bases; J trimming: 5 bases; junction bases outside the gene matches: 4. The CDR3 has 15 amino acids. Germline CDR1 SGHNT, CDR2 YENEEA. The CDR3 is CASSLGDRGDNEQFF. As DNA, the CDR3 is TGTGCCAGCAGCTTGGGGGACAGGGGCGACAATGAGCAGTTCTTC.

This chain joins TRBV7-9 and TRBJ2-7; possibly TRBD1 for D (5 bases). Germline V gene lookup returns CDR1 SEHNR and CDR2 FQNEAQ (reference sequence). Trimming left V 5 bases short and J 3 bases short, with 17 bases between. The CDR3 has 15 amino acids. The CDR3 spells CASSLDSTNLYEQYF. CDR3 sequence (DNA): TGTGCCAGCAGCCTAGACAGCACAAACCTCTACGAGCAGTACTTC.

The chain employs TRBV2 and TRBJ2-4, with D perhaps TRBD2 (6 bases). Per the germline V gene, CDR1 is SNHLY and CDR2 is FYNNEI. The V end was cut by 6 bases, the J end by 0 bases, with 9 bases between. The length of the CDR3 is 14 residues. The CDR3 here is CASSAGLAKNIQYF. CDR3 DNA sequence: TGTGCCAGCAGCGCGGGACTAGCCAAAAACATTCAGTACTTC.

This chain joins TRBV4-2 and TRBJ2-7; D is possibly TRBD2 (5 bases). V was clipped by 0 bases and J by 5 bases, with 14 bases between them. This CDR3 is 15 amino acids long. Germline loops: CDR1 LGHNA, CDR2 YNFKEQ. DNA of the CDR3: TGTGCCAGCAGCCAAGACGGGAACCCACCGGACGAGCAGTACTTC. As protein: CASSQDGNPPDEQYF.

This clone was observed a few times. The rearrangement uses TRBV9 and TRBJ2-1; 8 bases match TRBD2. V lost 3 bases and J lost 7; bases outside the gene matches: 6. The V gene's germline CDR1 is SGDLS and CDR2 YYNGEE. The CDR3 extends over 14 amino acids. As DNA, the CDR3 is TGTGCCAGCAGCGGAAGCGGGAGTGGAAATGAGCAGTTCTTC. Its protein product is CASSGSGSGNEQFF.

This clone has only a few counts. The chain joins TRBV7-3 to TRBJ2-3; D unresolved. CDR1 SGHTA and CDR2 FQGTGA come from the germline V gene. V lost 5 bases and J lost 2, with 11 bases in between. This CDR3 is 14 amino acids long. Here the CDR3 reads CASSPTLDTDTQYF. CDR3 coding DNA: TGTGCCAGCAGCCCCACTCTAGACACAGATACGCAGTATTTT.

The rearrangement links TRBV6-5 to TRBJ2-5; TRBD2 is a possible D gene (6 bases). CDR1 MNHEY and CDR2 SVGAGI come from the germline V gene. The CDR3 sequence is 14 residues long. V was clipped by 6 bases and J by 2 bases, with 13 bases between them. Here the CDR3 DNA reads TGTGCCAGCAGGCTTCCGGGAGTACAAGAGACCCAGTACTTC. Translation gives CASRLPGVQETQYF.

The V and J genes are TRBV30 and TRBJ2-5; no reliable D call. The J call could be wrong; TRBJ2-7 is a better fit for the DNA end. The length of the CDR3 is 11 residues. Looked up from germline, CDR1 is GTSNPN and CDR2 is SVGIG (reference sequence). The chain's CDR3 is CALATNYEQYF. CDR3 nucleotides: TGTGCTTTGGCCACGAACTACGAGCAGTACTTC.

The V and J genes are TRBV5-4 and TRBJ2-1; 16 bases agree with TRBD2. This CDR3 contains 16 residues. Trimming cost V 4 bases and J 6 bases; bases outside gene matches: 4. Germline CDR1 is SGHNT and CDR2 is YYREEE (reference sequence). The CDR3 DNA follows: TGTGCCAGCAGCCTGGGACTAGCGGGAGGGCGCAATGAGCAGTTCTTC. Residues: CASSLGLAGGRNEQFF.

The V and J genes are TRBV4-2 and TRBJ2-7; perhaps TRBD2 as D (5 bases). CDR3 length: 15 amino acids. The V and J ends lost 0 bases and 4 bases respectively, with 13 bases between them. The germline V gene encodes CDR1 LGHNA and CDR2 YNFKEQ. CDR3 loop: CASSQERGSGYEQYF. The CDR3 nucleotides are TGTGCCAGCAGCCAAGAACGAGGGAGTGGGTACGAGCAGTACTTC.

The gene calls are TRBV7-3 and TRBJ1-1; the D is unclear. Trimming pared 5 bases from V and 3 bases from J, leaving 10 bases between. Germline CDR1 SGHTA, CDR2 FQGTGA. The CDR3 is 13 residues long. The CDR3 reads CASSPRVDTEAFF. The CDR3 DNA sequence: TGTGCCAGCAGCCCGCGGGTGGACACTGAAGCTTTCTTT.

The chain joins TRBV28 to TRBJ2-3; TRBD1 might be the D (6 bases). CDR3 length: 14 residues. Germline CDR1 and CDR2: MDHEN and SYDVKM. Trimming cost V 5 bases and J 1 base, with 10 bases left between them. CDR3 region: CASSHRAGTDTQYF. The CDR3 region has the DNA TGTGCCAGCAGTCACAGGGCGGGCACAGATACGCAGTATTTT. Using reference TRBV28 and TRBJ2-3 for the parts outside the CDR3, the full variable domain is DVKVTQSSRYLVKRTGEKVFLECVQDMDHENMFWYRQDPGLGLRLIYFSYDVKMKEKGDIPEGYSVSREKKERFSLILESASTNQTSMYLCASSHRAGTDTQYFGPGTRLTVL.